These T cell receptor beta chains were read from a single sample in a study of blood T cell repertoires in COVID-19. The method was immunoSEQ multiplex PCR; TCRdb's version includes in-frame clones alone and lacks a portion of them. The table shows about 220,000 clones, with about three quarters occurring only once. Material: peripheral blood. The source is a woman in her seventies with acute or convalescent COVID-19. CDR3s include the opening cysteine and the closing phenylalanine or tryptophan. Each record gives: D gene, J gene, V gene, clone size, CDR3 DNA, CDR3 protein. The D gene is left open where the match is weak. Size is stated for part of the rows, as once, few or many counts, or as a class when the clone is expanded.

>TRBD1|TRBJ2-3|TRBV9|.
TGTGCCAGCAGCGTAGACGGGGACAGGACCACAGATACGCAGTATTTT
CASSVDGDRTTDTQYF
>.|TRBJ1-2|TRBV19|.
TGTGCCAGTAGTACAGGGCAGAACTATGGCTACACCTTC
CASSTGQNYGYTF
>.|TRBJ2-2|TRBV10-2|.
TGCGCCAGCAGGCGGGGCGGGACCGGGGAGCTGTTTTTT
CASRRGGTGELFF
>.|TRBJ2-1|TRBV11-3|few
TGTGCCAGCAGCCCCGGTGGAGTTTTTGGCAATGAGCAGTTCTTC
CASSPGGVFGNEQFF
>TRBD1|TRBJ2-2|TRBV5-1|.
TGCGCCAGCAGCGACAGGGGAAACACCGGGGAGCTGTTTTTT
CASSDRGNTGELFF
>.|TRBJ2-5|TRBV3-1/TRBV3-2|.
TGTGCCAGCAGCCAGAGGGGGGGCTCAGAGACCCAGTACTTC
CASSQRGGSETQYF
>TRBD2|TRBJ2-7|TRBV3-1/TRBV3-2|.
TGTGCCAGCAGCCAAAACAGCGGGGGGAGGACCTACGAGCAGTACTTC
CASSQNSGGRTYEQYF
>.|TRBJ2-5|TRBV5-1|.
TGCGCCAGCAGCTTGGTATGGCAGGGGGAGACCCAGTACTTC
CASSLVWQGETQYF
>.|TRBJ1-2|TRBV18|few
TGTGCCAGCTCACCACGGGCAGAACCTAACTATGGCTACACCTTC
CASSPRAEPNYGYTF
>.|TRBJ2-7|TRBV11-2|.
TGTGCCAGCAGCTCACGGACAGCAGACGAGCAGTACTTC
CASSSRTADEQYF
>TRBD1|TRBJ2-2|TRBV24-1|.
TGTGCCACCAGTGGGTCTGACAGGGGCCCTTCCGGGGAGCTGTTTTTT
CATSGSDRGPSGELFF
>TRBD1|TRBJ2-2|TRBV2|.
TGTGCCAGCAGTGTGGGACAGGGGGACACCGGGGAGCTGTTTTTT
CASSVGQGDTGELFF
>.|TRBJ2-7|TRBV6-5|.
TGTGCCAGCAGTTACTCAACAGGATCACCCTACGAGCAGTACTTC
CASSYSTGSPYEQYF
>.|TRBJ1-2|TRBV18|few
TGTGCCAGCTCACCCGGGGAAACGGGGGTCTATGGCTACACCTTC
CASSPGETGVYGYTF
>.|TRBJ2-3|TRBV6-1|.
TGTGCCAGCAGTGAACGCGGGGAGGTCACGCAGTATTTT
CASSERGEVTQYF
>.|TRBJ2-2|TRBV9|few
TGTGCCAGCAGCGTATCGGAGGGGGCGAGCACCGGGGAGCTGTTTTTT
CASSVSEGASTGELFF
>.|TRBJ1-5|TRBV19|.
TGTGCCAGTAGTATGAGGGAGAGCAATCAGCCCCAGCATTTT
CASSMRESNQPQHF
>TRBD2|TRBJ2-3|TRBV7-6|once
TGTGCCAGCAGCGCGAGTGTGGGACTAGCGGCGCAGGATACGCAGTATTTT
CASSASVGLAAQDTQYF
>TRBD1|TRBJ2-7|TRBV6-5|.
TGTGCCAGCAGTTCGGGACAGACCTACGAGCAGTACTTC
CASSSGQTYEQYF
>TRBD1|TRBJ2-7|TRBV27|once
TGTGCCAGCAGCCGGACAGGGAACGTCTACGAGCAGTACTTC
CASSRTGNVYEQYF
>TRBD1|TRBJ1-4|TRBV6-5|.
TGTGCCAGTCAACGACAGGGATCTAACGAAAAACTGTTTTTT
CASQRQGSNEKLFF
>.|TRBJ1-1|TRBV5-1|.
TGCGCCAGCAGCCGGGGAGGGTTGAACACTGAAGCTTTCTTT
CASSRGGLNTEAFF
>TRBD1|TRBJ1-5|TRBV4-2|.
TGTGCCAGCAGCCCGACAGGGGGCTATAGCAATCAGCCCCAGCATTTT
CASSPTGGYSNQPQHF
>.|TRBJ2-7|TRBV7-2|few
TGTGCCAGCAGCCATACTAGAGGGTACGAGCAGTACTTC
CASSHTRGYEQYF
>.|TRBJ1-3|TRBV11-1|.
TGTGCCAGCAGCGTTAGCTCGGGAAACACCATATATTTT
CASSVSSGNTIYF
>TRBD1|TRBJ2-7|TRBV5-1|.
TGCGCCAGCAGCTTGGGGACAGGGCGGGAGCAGTACTTC
CASSLGTGREQYF
>.|TRBJ2-3|TRBV6-5|once
TGTGCCAGCAGTTACGACAGAAACACAGATACGCAGTATTTT
CASSYDRNTDTQYF
>.|TRBJ1-5|TRBV30|.
TGTGCCTGGAGTGTACCGATGCGAAGGGGTCGCTTTTTGAATCAGCCCCAGCATTTT
CAWSVPMRRGRFLNQPQHF
>TRBD1|TRBJ1-2|TRBV20-1|.
TGCAGTGCTAGTGTTTCCCGGACAGGGGGTAACTATGGCTACACCTTC
CSASVSRTGGNYGYTF
>.|TRBJ2-1|TRBV7-9|.
TGTGCCAGCAACCCTCGTGGGGGGGGCCCCAATGAGCAGTTCTTC
CASNPRGGGPNEQFF
>TRBD1|TRBJ2-3|TRBV9|few
TGTGCCAGCAGCCTAGGACAGGGGGCTAACACAGATACGCAGTATTTT
CASSLGQGANTDTQYF
>TRBD2|TRBJ2-7|TRBV18|.
TGTGCCAGCTCACCGGGCGGGGGGTCCGAGCAGTACTTC
CASSPGGGSEQYF
>.|TRBJ1-6|TRBV4-1|once
TGCGCCAGCAGCGCACTTTCAGGGAATTCACCCCTCCACTTT
CASSALSGNSPLHF
>.|TRBJ2-7|TRBV7-2|.
TGTGCCAGCAGCCAGGGGTTTCTTTCCTACGAGCAGTACTTC
CASSQGFLSYEQYF
>TRBD2|TRBJ2-3|TRBV24-1|.
TGTGCCACCAGCCCAGAGCGGGGGGGCCTGGATACGCAGTATTTT
CATSPERGGLDTQYF
>TRBD1|TRBJ2-2|TRBV3-1/TRBV3-2|.
TGTGCCAGCAGCCCCTTGACAGGGCCAACCGGGGAGCTGTTTTTT
CASSPLTGPTGELFF
>TRBD1|TRBJ1-2|TRBV6-5|.
TGTGCCAGCACCCGATCCCTAGGGGACAGCTATGGCTACACCTTC
CASTRSLGDSYGYTF
>.|TRBJ2-1|TRBV10-1|.
TGCGCCAGCAGTGACCCTAGTGCCGATGAGCAGTTCTTC
CASSDPSADEQFF
>TRBD2|TRBJ2-2|TRBV5-1|.
TGCGCCAGCTCAATAGCGGGGGTAAACACCGGGGAGCTGTTTTTT
CASSIAGVNTGELFF
>TRBD1|TRBJ1-3|TRBV7-2|.
TGTGCCAGCAGCGGGACAGGGGGAAACACCATATATTTT
CASSGTGGNTIYF
>.|TRBJ1-1|TRBV12-5|.
TGTGCTAGTGGGCCGGGGGTTATGAACACTGAAGCTTTCTTT
CASGPGVMNTEAFF
>.|TRBJ2-5|TRBV11-2|.
TGTGCCAGCAGCTTAGCTTCAGGGGAAGAGACCCAGTACTTC
CASSLASGEETQYF
>.|TRBJ2-2|TRBV5-1|few
TGCGCCAGCAGCCCTCGGCCCAGCGCGGGGACCGGGGAGCTGTTTTTT
CASSPRPSAGTGELFF
>TRBD2|TRBJ2-7|TRBV2|.
TGTGCCAGCAGTGAAGGCGGGGGGGACTACGAGCAGTACTTC
CASSEGGGDYEQYF
>TRBD1|TRBJ1-5|TRBV7-8|.
TGTGCCAGCAGCTTAAATGCGGGACAGGGGAATCAGCCCCAGCATTTT
CASSLNAGQGNQPQHF
>.|TRBJ1-6|TRBV9|.
TGTGCCAGCAGCGCTCCACATGGGGCCGGCTCACCCCTCCACTTT
CASSAPHGAGSPLHF
>TRBD1|TRBJ1-2|TRBV3-1/TRBV3-2|few
TGTGCCAGCAGCCAAGATGGTGTTGGGACAGGGCGTTATGGCTACACCTTC
CASSQDGVGTGRYGYTF
>.|TRBJ2-2|TRBV7-2|.
TGTGCCAGCAACCCCCCGGGGGCCGGGGAGCTGTTTTTT
CASNPPGAGELFF
>TRBD1|TRBJ1-4|TRBV25-1|.
TGTGCCAGCAGTGATCCGGGACAGTATAATGAAAAACTGTTTTTT
CASSDPGQYNEKLFF
>TRBD1|TRBJ2-1|TRBV6-6|few
TGTGCCAGCAGTATAAGACAGGGGGACTACAATGAGCAGTTCTTC
CASSIRQGDYNEQFF
>.|TRBJ1-3|TRBV5-4|.
TGTGCCAGCAGCTGGTACGGGAGTGGGGCTGGAAACACCATATATTTT
CASSWYGSGAGNTIYF
>TRBD2|TRBJ2-3|TRBV3-1/TRBV3-2|once
TGTGCCAGCAGCCAAGATCTCCCGCGGGGGGTCCAATCAGATACGCAGTATTTT
CASSQDLPRGVQSDTQYF